The rows below give T cell receptor beta chains drawn from one sample of a study of CD8 T cells in ankylosing spondylitis. TCRdb re-called the 5' RACE reads through MiXCR, storing one row per CDR3 protein. The table has 200,000 or so distinct CDR3 sequences, approximately 18% seen once. The sequencing input was blood, either unsorted or a sorted T cell fraction (not recorded which). These TCRs come from a male donor aged 5 to 29 with ankylosing spondylitis or in good health (not recorded which). Both conserved end residues are trimmed from each CDR3.

V	CDR3
TRBV12-3/TRBV12-4	ASSLADRKETQY
TRBV29-1	SVVGREYNEQF
TRBV11-2	ASSPTRGVNTGELF
TRBV20-1	SARDSRSESTDTQY
TRBV9	ASSVEGEGYNEQF
TRBV23-1	ASSPLRTGTGRNEQF
TRBV12-3/TRBV12-4	ASSLRTSSLAGYEQY
TRBV5-1	ASSRGWTAQETQY
TRBV19	ASSSISGYEQF
TRBV20-1	SARRFTGAGVADTQY